This note documents a single TCR beta chain sequence. Its antigen is not identified. The entry originates in a study of vaccination and CD4 T cells after COVID-19. Treatment: approximately nine-day PBMC culture with coronavirus spike peptide pools or control peptides (ViraFEST assay). Cultured CD4+ T cell DNA was sequenced using the Oncomine TCR Beta short-read assay. TCRdb itself ran the PCR reads through MiXCR, one entry per CDR3 protein. The table has tens of thousands of distinct CDR3 sequences, around two thirds seen once; the top ten hold 23%. This sequence originates from a human donor who received a COVID-19 vaccine. The source was CD4+ T cells from blood, cultured in vitro, collected before SARS-CoV-2 vaccination.

The CDR3 loop is CSARDVRGGTEAFF. Written as DNA, the CDR3 is TGCAGTGCTAGAGATGTTAGGGGAGGGACTGAAGCTTTCTTT. The chain joins TRBV20-1 to TRBJ1-1; D is possibly TRBD1 (5 bases). The V gene lost 0 bases and the J gene lost 5 bases, with 13 bases spanning the gap. Germline lookup yields CDR1 DFQATT and CDR2 SNEGSKA (reference sequence). The CDR3 has 14 residues.